One TCR beta chain is described in this entry. This sample stems from a study of blood T cell repertoires in COVID-19. Overall study context: The United States, Italy and Spain provided the acute and convalescent COVID-19 samples. T cells, B-cell-depleted T cells, or PBMCs provided the cDNA or gDNA that served as material.

Germline V gene sequence: CDR1 MNHEY, CDR2 SVGAGI. V lost 6 bases and J 2 bases, leaving 8 bases between the germline ends. The CDR3 sequence is 13 residues long. How the authors handled the data: For nucleated cells, counts were estimated from reference gene primer amplification. Generated by immunoSEQ multiplex PCR, the TCRdb table keeps only in-frame clones and is missing some. D and trimming were read from the DNA, whereas the V and J calls and clone size are those reported in that table. The data show approximately 58,000 clones, roughly 90% seen once. The chain links TRBV6-5 to TRBJ2-1; tentative D call: TRBD1 (6 bases). The clonotype comes from a woman aged 80 or over with active COVID-19. The specimen sequenced was peripheral blood. Here the CDR3 reads CASRDSAYNEQFF. CDR3 sequence (DNA): TGTGCCAGCAGGGACAGCGCCTACAATGAGCAGTTCTTC.